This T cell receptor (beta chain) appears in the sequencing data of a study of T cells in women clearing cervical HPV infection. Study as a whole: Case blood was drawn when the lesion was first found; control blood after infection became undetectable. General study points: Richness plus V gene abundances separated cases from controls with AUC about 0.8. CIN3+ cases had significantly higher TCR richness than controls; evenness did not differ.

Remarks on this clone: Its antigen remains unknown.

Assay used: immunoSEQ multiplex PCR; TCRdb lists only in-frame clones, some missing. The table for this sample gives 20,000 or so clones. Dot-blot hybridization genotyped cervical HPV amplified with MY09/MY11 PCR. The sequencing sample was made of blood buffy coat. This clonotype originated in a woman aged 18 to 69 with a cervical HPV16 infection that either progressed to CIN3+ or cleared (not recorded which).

CDR3 residues: CASSATGGRTGELFF. CDR3 bases read: TGTGCCAGCAGTGCAACAGGGGGCCGGACCGGGGAG. The rearrangement links TRBV6-1 to TRBJ2-2, with TRBD1 identical over 9 bases. The CDR3 end is not reached by the read, which stops 3 residues before it; the germline J gene fills it in. The CDR3 length is 15 residues. V lost 4 bases and J lost 5; bases outside the gene matches: 5. Germline-derived CDR1 and CDR2 are MNHNS and SASEGT.